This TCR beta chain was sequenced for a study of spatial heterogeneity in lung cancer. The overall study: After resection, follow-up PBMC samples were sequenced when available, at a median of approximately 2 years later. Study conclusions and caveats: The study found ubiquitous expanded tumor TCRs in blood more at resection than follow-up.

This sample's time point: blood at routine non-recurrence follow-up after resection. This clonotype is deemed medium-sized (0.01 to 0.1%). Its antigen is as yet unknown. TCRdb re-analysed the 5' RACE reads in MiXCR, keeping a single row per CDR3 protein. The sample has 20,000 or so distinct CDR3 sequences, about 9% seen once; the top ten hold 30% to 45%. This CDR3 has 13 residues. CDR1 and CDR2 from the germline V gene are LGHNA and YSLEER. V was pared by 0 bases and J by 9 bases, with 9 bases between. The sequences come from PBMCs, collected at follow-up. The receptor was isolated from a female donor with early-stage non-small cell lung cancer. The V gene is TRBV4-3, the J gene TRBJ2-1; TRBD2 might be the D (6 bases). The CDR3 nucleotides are TGCGCCAGCAGCCAAGATCCGGGGGTTGAGCAGTTCTTC. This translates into CASSQDPGVEQFF.